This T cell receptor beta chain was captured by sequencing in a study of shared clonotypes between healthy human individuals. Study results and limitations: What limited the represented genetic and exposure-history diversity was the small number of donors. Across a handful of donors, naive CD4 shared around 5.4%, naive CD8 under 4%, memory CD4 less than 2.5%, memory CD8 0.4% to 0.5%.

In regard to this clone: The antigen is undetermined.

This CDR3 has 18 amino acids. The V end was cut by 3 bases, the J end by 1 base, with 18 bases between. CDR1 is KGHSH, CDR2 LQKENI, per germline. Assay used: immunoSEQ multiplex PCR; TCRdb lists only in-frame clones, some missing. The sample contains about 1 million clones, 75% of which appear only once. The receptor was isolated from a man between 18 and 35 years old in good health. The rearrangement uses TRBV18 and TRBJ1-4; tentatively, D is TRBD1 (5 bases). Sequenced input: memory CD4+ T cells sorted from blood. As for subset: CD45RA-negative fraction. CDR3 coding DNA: TGTGCCAGCTCACCCTCAACCCGAGGGGCTGGAACTAATGAAAAACTGTTTTTT. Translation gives CASSPSTRGAGTNEKLFF.